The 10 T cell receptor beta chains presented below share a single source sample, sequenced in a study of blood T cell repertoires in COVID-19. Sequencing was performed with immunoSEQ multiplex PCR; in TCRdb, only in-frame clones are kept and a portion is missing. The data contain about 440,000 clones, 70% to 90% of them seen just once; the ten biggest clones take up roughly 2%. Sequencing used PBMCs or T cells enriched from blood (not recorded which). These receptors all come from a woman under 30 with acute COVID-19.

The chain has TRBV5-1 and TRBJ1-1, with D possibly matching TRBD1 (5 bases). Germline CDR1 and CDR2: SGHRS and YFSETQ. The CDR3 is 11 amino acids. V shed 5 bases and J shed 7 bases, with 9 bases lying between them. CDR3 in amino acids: CASRDDSEAFF. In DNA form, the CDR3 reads TGCGCCAGCAGGGATGACAGTGAAGCTTTCTTT.

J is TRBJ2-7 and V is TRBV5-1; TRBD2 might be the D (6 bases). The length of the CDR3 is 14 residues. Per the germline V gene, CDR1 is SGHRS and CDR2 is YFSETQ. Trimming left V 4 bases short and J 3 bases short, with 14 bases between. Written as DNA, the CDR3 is TGCGCCAGCAGCGTGGCTAGCGCCCACTACGAGCAGTACTTC. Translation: CASSVASAHYEQYF.

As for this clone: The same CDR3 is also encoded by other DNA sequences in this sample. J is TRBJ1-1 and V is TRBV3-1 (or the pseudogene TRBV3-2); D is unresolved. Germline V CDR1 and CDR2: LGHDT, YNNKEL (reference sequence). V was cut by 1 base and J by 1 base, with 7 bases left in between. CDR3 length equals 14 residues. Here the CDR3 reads CASSQVSGNTEAFF. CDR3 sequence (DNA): TGTGCCAGCAGCCAAGTCTCGGGGAACACTGAAGCTTTCTTT.

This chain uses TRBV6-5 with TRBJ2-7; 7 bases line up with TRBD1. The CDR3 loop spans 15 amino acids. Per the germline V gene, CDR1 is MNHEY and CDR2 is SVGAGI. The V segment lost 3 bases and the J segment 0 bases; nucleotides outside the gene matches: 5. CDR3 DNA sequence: TGTGCCAGCAGTTATAGGCAGGGGGTCTCCTACGAGCAGTACTTC. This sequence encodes CASSYRQGVSYEQYF.

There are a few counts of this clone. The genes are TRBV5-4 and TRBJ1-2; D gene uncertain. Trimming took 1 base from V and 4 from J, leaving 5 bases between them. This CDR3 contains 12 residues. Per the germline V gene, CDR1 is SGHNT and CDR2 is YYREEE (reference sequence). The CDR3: CASSLHGYGYTF. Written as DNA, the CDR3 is TGTGCCAGCAGCTTGCACGGCTATGGCTACACCTTC.

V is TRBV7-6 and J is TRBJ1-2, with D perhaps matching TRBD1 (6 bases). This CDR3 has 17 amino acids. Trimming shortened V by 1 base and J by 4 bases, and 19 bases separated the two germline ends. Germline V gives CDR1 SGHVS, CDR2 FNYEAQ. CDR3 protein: CASSLGSWTVLPYGYTF. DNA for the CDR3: TGTGCCAGCAGCTTAGGTTCATGGACAGTACTGCCCTATGGCTACACCTTC.

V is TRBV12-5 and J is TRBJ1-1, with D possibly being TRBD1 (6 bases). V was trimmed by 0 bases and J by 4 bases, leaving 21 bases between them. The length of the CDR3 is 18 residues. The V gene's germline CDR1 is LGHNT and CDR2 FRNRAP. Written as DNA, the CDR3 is TGTGCTAGTGGTTTGGTAGCGGGACAAAACTACCTAGGCACTGAAGCTTTCTTT. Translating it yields CASGLVAGQNYLGTEAFF.

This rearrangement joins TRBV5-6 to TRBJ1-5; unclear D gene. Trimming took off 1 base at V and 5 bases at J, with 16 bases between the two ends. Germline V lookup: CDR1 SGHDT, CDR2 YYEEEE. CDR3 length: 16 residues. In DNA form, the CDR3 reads TGTGCCAGCAGCTTGACCAACTCCGGCGCGGATCAGCCCCAGCATTTT. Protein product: CASSLTNSGADQPQHF.

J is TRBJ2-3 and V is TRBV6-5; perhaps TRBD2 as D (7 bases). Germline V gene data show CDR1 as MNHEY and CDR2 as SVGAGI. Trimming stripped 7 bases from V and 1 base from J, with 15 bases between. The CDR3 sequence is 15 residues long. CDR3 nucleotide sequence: TGTGCCAGCACCAAAGGGGGGGCTGGCACAGATACGCAGTATTTT. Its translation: CASTKGGAGTDTQYF.

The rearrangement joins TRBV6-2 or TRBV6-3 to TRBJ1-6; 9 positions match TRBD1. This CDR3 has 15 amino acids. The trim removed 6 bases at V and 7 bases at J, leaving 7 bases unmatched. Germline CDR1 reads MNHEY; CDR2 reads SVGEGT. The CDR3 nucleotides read TGTGCCAGCAGCCTAATTACAGGGGGCAATTCACCCCTCCACTTT. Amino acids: CASSLITGGNSPLHF.